A single sample is the source of the 18 T cell receptor beta chains below, sequenced in a study of T-cell reconstitution after alpha-beta-depleted transplantation in children. Preparation of the TCRbeta library used unique molecular identifiers. Via MiXCR, TCRdb re-called the PCR reads, giving one row per CDR3 protein. The sample yields under 100,000 distinct CDR3 sequences, around 15% seen once. The sample in question was PBMCs, mostly from graft donor cells, obtained 180 days after TCRalphabeta/CD19-depleted stem cell transplant. These receptor sequences come from a male patient aged 2-9 years who had a stem cell transplant for acute lymphoblastic leukemia, so the T cells may come from the graft donor.

The sample holds a few counts of this clonotype. This chain connects TRBV3-1 to TRBJ2-3; D is unresolved. Germline CDR1 reads LGHDT; CDR2 reads YNNKEL (reference sequence). Trimming took off 1 base at V and 5 bases at J, with 10 bases between the two ends. The CDR3 is 14 amino acids. DNA for the CDR3: TGTGCCAGCAGCCAAGTGCGCCAGTTAGATACGCAGTATTTT. Translated: CASSQVRQLDTQYF.

A few counts support this clonotype. The genes are TRBV10-3 and TRBJ1-2; D is unclear. CDR1 and CDR2 (germline): ENHRY, SYGVKD. With 3 bases removed from V and 8 bases from J, the gap between germline ends came to 10 bases. CDR3 size: 12 residues. CDR3 coding DNA: TGTGCCATCAGTGACTGGGCTGGGGGCTACACCTTC. Encoded protein: CAISDWAGGYTF.

V gene TRBV7-2 combines with J gene TRBJ1-6; the match to TRBD1 covers 8 bases. CDR3 length: 15 amino acids. Trimming removed 1 base from V and 10 bases from J; junction bases left unmatched: 6. Looked up from germline, CDR1 is SGHTA and CDR2 is FQGNSA. CDR3 sequence (DNA): TGTGCCAGCAGCTTAGAGACAGGGGTAGGATCACCCCTCCACTTT. It codes for CASSLETGVGSPLHF.

J is TRBJ1-4 and V is TRBV29-1, with D unclear. Per the germline V gene, CDR1 is SQVTM and CDR2 is ANQGSEA. The CDR3 extends over 14 amino acids. The V end was cut by 4 bases, the J end by 0 bases, with 9 bases between. The CDR3 protein is CSVAIFATNEKLFF. DNA of the CDR3: TGCAGCGTTGCTATTTTTGCAACTAATGAAAAACTGTTTTTT.

The genes are TRBV6-2 or TRBV6-3 and TRBJ2-5; the D gene is possibly TRBD2 (6 bases). This CDR3 comprises 14 residues. Between the trimmed V and J ends, which lost 6 bases and 5 bases, there was a span of 16 bases. Germline values: CDR1 MNHEY, CDR2 SVGEGT. CDR3 sequence: CASSHRDSRETQYF. The CDR3 nucleotides are TGTGCCAGCAGCCACCGGGACTCCAGGGAGACCCAGTACTTC.

This rearrangement joins TRBV20-1 to TRBJ2-6; no definite D call. Per the germline V gene, CDR1 is DFQATT and CDR2 is SNEGSKA (reference sequence). V was shortened by 6 bases and J by 0 bases, with 3 bases between the two germline ends. The CDR3 loop spans 12 amino acids. The CDR3 region is CSANSGANVLTF. The CDR3 region has the DNA TGCAGTGCGAACTCTGGGGCCAACGTCCTGACTTTC.

This clonotype was counted between two and nine times. The genes are TRBV29-1 and TRBJ2-7; D gene uncertain. This CDR3 comprises 11 residues. V lost 0 bases and J lost 4, with 4 bases in between. In germline, CDR1 is SQVTM, CDR2 ANQGSEA. The CDR3 reads CSVEEGYEQYF. CDR3 nucleotide sequence: TGCAGCGTTGAAGAGGGGTACGAGCAGTACTTC.

The chain is built from TRBV7-6 and TRBJ1-6; a weak D match, TRBD1 (6 bases). Germline CDR1 SGHVS, CDR2 FNYEAQ. V was cut by 4 bases and J by 7 bases, with 11 bases left in between. The CDR3 covers 14 residues. The CDR3 DNA follows: TGTGCCAGCAGCTCCGGACAGTTAAATTCACCCCTCCACTTT. It codes for CASSSGQLNSPLHF. Full variable domain (outside the CDR3, taken from reference TRBV7-6 and TRBJ1-6): GAGVSQSPRYKVTKRGQDVALRCDPISGHVSLYWYRQALGQGPEFLTYFNYEAQQDKSGLPNDRFSAERPEGSISTLTIQRTEQRDSAMYRCASSSGQLNSPLHFGNGTRLTVT.

The chain is built from TRBV7-9 and TRBJ1-1, with 7 bases that match TRBD1. CDR1 and CDR2 (germline): SEHNR, FQNEAQ (reference sequence). V lost 3 bases, J lost 3 bases, and 4 bases stayed unmatched. The CDR3 spans 14 residues. CDR3 bases: TGTGCCAGCAGCTTGAACAGGGGTTACACTGAAGCTTTCTTT. It specifies CASSLNRGYTEAFF.

A few counts support this clonotype. The chain uses TRBV4-2 and TRBJ2-1, with a weak D call TRBD1 (6 bases). Germline CDR1 reads LGHNA; CDR2 reads YNFKEQ. Trimming stripped 0 bases from V and 7 bases from J, with 13 bases between. The CDR3 length is 15 residues. In nucleotides, the CDR3 is TGTGCCAGCAGCCAAGATTTGGGGGCTTGGAATGAGCAGTTCTTC. Translating it yields CASSQDLGAWNEQFF.

This clonotype was seen only once. The chain joins TRBV20-1 to TRBJ2-3; 11 bases fit TRBD2. There are 18 residues in the CDR3. The V segment lost 0 bases and the J segment 4 bases; nucleotides outside the gene matches: 12. Germline values: CDR1 DFQATT, CDR2 SNEGSKA (reference sequence). Written as DNA, the CDR3 is TGCAGTGCTAGAGAGCTAGCGGGAGGCCAACCAAGGGCAGATACGCAGTATTTT. It yields the protein CSARELAGGQPRADTQYF.

This clonotype has ten or more counts. This sequence joins TRBV12-3 or TRBV12-4 and TRBJ2-7; no clear D. V gave up 6 bases and J gave up 0 bases, with 6 bases separating them. There are 12 residues in the CDR3. CDR3 coding DNA: TGTGCCAGCAGCCCCTTCTCCTACGAGCAGTACTTC. Protein: CASSPFSYEQYF.

This clonotype showed up just a few times. This sequence joins TRBV6-2 or TRBV6-3 and TRBJ2-1; 8 nucleotides line up with TRBD1. CDR1 MNHEY and CDR2 SVGEGT come from the germline V gene. V trimming: 1 base; J trimming: 8 bases; junction bases outside the gene matches: 7. The CDR3 runs 15 residues. The CDR3 DNA reads TGTGCCAGCAGTTACTGGACAGGGTGGCGCGATGAGCAGTTCTTC. The encoded protein is CASSYWTGWRDEQFF.

This chain links TRBV12-3 or TRBV12-4 with TRBJ2-4; 7 positions agree with TRBD1. V dropped 6 bases and J dropped 0; count of bases not matched to a gene: 5. The CDR3 has 15 residues. The CDR3 sequence: CASSTGDLAKNIQYF. The CDR3 region has the DNA TGTGCCAGCAGCACAGGGGACCTAGCCAAAAACATTCAGTACTTC.

This clonotype was found a few times. The chain has TRBV12-3 or TRBV12-4 and TRBJ1-3, with 10 nucleotides matching TRBD1. V dropped 6 bases and J dropped 6; count of bases not matched to a gene: 8. This CDR3 comprises 15 residues. CDR3 DNA sequence: TGTGCCAGCAGCAGGACAGGGGGTCGAGAAAACACCATATATTTT. This gives the protein CASSRTGGRENTIYF.

This clonotype was counted a few times. The chain couples TRBV15 to TRBJ2-5; D possibly corresponds to TRBD1 (5 bases). The length of the CDR3 is 16 residues. CDR1 LNHNV and CDR2 YYDKDF come from the germline V gene (reference sequence). V was shortened by 0 bases and J by 3 bases, with 14 bases between the two germline ends. CDR3 in amino acids: CATSRDLTGRKETQYF. The CDR3, as DNA: TGTGCCACCAGCAGAGATTTAACAGGCCGAAAAGAGACCCAGTACTTC. The full variable domain, rest sourced from reference TRBV15 and TRBJ2-5, is DAMVIQNPRYQVTQFGKPVTLSCSQTLNHNVMYWYQQKSSQAPKLLFHYYDKDFNNEADTPDNFQSRRPNTSFCFLDIRSPGLGDTAMYLCATSRDLTGRKETQYFGPGTRLLVL.

This chain uses TRBV7-8 with TRBJ1-2; TRBD1 might be the D (5 bases). The CDR3 is made up of 17 amino acids. Germline V gene lookup returns CDR1 SGHVS and CDR2 FQNEAQ. V was pared by 3 bases and J by 7 bases, with 24 bases between. As DNA, the CDR3 is TGTGCCAGCAGCTTTCGGAATCGGGGGACGGTGACTTCTGGCTACACCTTC. Its protein is CASSFRNRGTVTSGYTF.

In this sample, this clonotype turned up a few times. V gene TRBV20-1 combines with J gene TRBJ1-1; no firm D call. The V gene lost 3 bases and the J gene lost 0 bases, with 8 bases spanning the gap. The CDR3 length is 13 residues. Per the germline V gene, CDR1 is DFQATT and CDR2 is SNEGSKA (reference sequence). The CDR3: CSASEHMNTEAFF. The CDR3 DNA sequence: TGCAGTGCTAGTGAACATATGAACACTGAAGCTTTCTTT.